This TCR beta chain stems from a study of cytomegalovirus exposure and HLA in healthy donors. As for the study in general: Per a later analysis, the roughly 670 first-cohort and about 120 validation repertoires shared one platform. Study findings and constraints: Associated with cytomegalovirus, according to the listing, were some 180 TCR beta chains. In vitro data verified a few CMV-associated chains as specific for CMV antigens.

Separate from the roughly 700-subject first cohort, the roughly 120-subject validation cohort was the one that the donors belonged to. Sequencing used immunoSEQ multiplex PCR; TCRdb keeps in-frame clones, though not all of them. The table records fewer than 100,000 clones, around 94% of them present only once. As for this clone: Its specificity is not known.

The CDR3 runs 15 residues. V was cut by 3 bases and J by 3 bases, with 11 bases left in between. Germline V gives CDR1 LGHNA, CDR2 YNFKEQ. The sample consisted of PBMCs. The chain carries TRBV4-2 and TRBJ1-4; D not resolved. The sequence was obtained from a woman between 18 and 29 years old in good health and CMV-seronegative. The CDR3 spells CASSHPTLPNEKLFF. The DNA for the CDR3 is TGTGCCAGCAGCCATCCAACCCTACCTAATGAAAAACTGTTTTTT.